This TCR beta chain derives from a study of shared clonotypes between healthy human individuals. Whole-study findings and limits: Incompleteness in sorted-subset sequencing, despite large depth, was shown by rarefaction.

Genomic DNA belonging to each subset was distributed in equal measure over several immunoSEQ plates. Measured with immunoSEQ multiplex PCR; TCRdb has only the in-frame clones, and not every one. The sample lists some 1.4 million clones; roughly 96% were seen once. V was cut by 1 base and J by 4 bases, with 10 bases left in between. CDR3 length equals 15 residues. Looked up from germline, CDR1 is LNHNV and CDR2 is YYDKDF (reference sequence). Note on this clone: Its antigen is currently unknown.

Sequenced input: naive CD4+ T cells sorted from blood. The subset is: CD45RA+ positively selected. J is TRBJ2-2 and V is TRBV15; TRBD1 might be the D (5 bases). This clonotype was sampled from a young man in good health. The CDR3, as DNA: TGTGCCACCAGCAGAGCAGGGATTGGCACCGGGGAGCTGTTTTTT. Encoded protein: CATSRAGIGTGELFF.